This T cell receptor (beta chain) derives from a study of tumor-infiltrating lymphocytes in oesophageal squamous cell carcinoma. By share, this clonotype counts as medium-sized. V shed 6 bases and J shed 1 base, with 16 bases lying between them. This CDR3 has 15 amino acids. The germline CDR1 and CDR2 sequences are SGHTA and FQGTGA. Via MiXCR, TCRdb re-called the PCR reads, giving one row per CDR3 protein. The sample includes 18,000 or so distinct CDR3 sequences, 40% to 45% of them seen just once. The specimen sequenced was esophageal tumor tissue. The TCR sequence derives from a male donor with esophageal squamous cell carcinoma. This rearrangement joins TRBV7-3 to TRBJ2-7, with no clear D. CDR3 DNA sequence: TGTGCCAGCAGGGCCCTTTGGCTAGAATCCTACGAGCAGTACTTC. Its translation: CASRALWLESYEQYF.